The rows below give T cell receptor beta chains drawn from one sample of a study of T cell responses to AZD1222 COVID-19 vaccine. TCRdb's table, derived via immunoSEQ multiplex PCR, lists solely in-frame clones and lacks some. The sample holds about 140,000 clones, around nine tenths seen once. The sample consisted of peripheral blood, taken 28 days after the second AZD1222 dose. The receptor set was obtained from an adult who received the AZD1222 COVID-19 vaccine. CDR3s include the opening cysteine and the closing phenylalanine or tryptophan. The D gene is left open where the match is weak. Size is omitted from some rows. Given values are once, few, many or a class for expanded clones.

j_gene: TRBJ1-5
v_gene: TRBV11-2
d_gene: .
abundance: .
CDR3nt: TGTGCCAGCAGCTTAGAGGCGGCAAATAGCAATCAGCCCCAGCATTTT
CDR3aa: CASSLEAANSNQPQHF

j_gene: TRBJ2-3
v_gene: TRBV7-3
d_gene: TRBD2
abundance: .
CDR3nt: TGTGCCAGCAGCTTGGATAGCGGGGGGGCGTCAGATACGCAGTATTTT
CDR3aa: CASSLDSGGASDTQYF

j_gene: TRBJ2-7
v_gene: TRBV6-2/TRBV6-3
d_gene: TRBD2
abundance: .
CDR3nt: TGTGCCAGCAGTAGGACTAGCGGGGCGTACGAGCAGTACTTC
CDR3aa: CASSRTSGAYEQYF

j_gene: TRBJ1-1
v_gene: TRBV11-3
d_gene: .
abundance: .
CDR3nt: TGTGCCAGCAGCTTGTCTTACGGGACTTATGATGAAGCTTTCTTT
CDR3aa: CASSLSYGTYDEAFF

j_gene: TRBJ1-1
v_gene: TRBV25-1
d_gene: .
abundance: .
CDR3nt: TGTGCCAGCCGCAAGGGACTGTCCAACACTGAAGCTTTCTTT
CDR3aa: CASRKGLSNTEAFF

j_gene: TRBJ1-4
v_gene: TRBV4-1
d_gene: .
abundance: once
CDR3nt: TGCGCCAGCAGCCGCATCACGGCGGGGGGCCTAAGAAATGAAAAACTGTTTTTT
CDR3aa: CASSRITAGGLRNEKLFF

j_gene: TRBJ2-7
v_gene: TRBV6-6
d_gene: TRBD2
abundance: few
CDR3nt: TGTGCCACCAGTTCCGGGACTATGATTTCTCGAGGGCAGTACTTC
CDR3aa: CATSSGTMISRGQYF

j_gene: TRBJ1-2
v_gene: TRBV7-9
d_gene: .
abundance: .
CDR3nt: TGTGCCAGCAGCTTAGGAGGGCGCGGCTACACCTTC
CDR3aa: CASSLGGRGYTF

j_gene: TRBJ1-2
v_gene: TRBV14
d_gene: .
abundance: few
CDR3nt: TGTGCCAGCAGCCAAGGGAGGGGTGGCTATGGCTACACCTTC
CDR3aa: CASSQGRGGYGYTF

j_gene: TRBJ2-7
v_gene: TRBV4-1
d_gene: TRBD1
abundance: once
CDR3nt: TGCGCCAGCAGCGGACAGGCTCACGAGCAGTACTTC
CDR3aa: CASSGQAHEQYF

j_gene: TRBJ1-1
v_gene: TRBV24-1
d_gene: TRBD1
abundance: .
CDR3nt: TGTGCCACCAGTGATCGTACTCCGGGACAGGGAAACACTGAAGCTTTCTTT
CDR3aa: CATSDRTPGQGNTEAFF

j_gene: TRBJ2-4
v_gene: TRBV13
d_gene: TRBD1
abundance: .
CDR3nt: TGTGCCAGCACCAAACCCGGACAGGGGGCCAAAAACATTCAGTACTTC
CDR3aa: CASTKPGQGAKNIQYF

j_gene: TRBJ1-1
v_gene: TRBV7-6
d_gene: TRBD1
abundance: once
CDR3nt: TGTGCCAGCAGCTTATCGGGACAGGGGGCGGGCACTGAAGCTTTCTTT
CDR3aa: CASSLSGQGAGTEAFF

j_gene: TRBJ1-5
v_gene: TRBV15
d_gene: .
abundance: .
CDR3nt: TGTGCCACCAGCAAAGGGATGAATCAGCCCCAGCATTTT
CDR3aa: CATSKGMNQPQHF

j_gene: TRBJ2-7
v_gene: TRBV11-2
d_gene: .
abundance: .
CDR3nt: TGTGCCAGCAGCTTGAGGACTGCCAGCCTCGAGCAGTACTTC
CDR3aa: CASSLRTASLEQYF

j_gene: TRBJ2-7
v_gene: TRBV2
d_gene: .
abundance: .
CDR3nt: TGTGCCACTTCACTCGGAGGGAGCTCCTACGAGCAGTACTTC
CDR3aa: CATSLGGSSYEQYF

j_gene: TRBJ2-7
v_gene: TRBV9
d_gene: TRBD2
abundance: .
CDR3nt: TGTGCCAGCAGCGCGACTAGCGGGTCCTACGAGCAGTACTTC
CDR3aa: CASSATSGSYEQYF

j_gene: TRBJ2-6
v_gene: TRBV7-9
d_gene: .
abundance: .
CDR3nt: TGTGCCAGCAGCTTAGAGGGGGGCTCCGGGGCCAACGTCCTGACTTTC
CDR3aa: CASSLEGGSGANVLTF

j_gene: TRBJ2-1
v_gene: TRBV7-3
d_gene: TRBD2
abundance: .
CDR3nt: TGTGCCAGCAGCCAGGGACTAGCGGATTTCAATGAGCAGTTCTTC
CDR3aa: CASSQGLADFNEQFF

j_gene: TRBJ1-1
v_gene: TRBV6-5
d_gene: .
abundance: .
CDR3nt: TGTGCCAGCAGGCAGTACATGAACACTGAAGCTTTCTTT
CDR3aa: CASRQYMNTEAFF

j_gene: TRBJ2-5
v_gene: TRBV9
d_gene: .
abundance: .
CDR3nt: TGTGCCAGCAGCACAGGGGAGACCCAGTACTTC
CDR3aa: CASSTGETQYF

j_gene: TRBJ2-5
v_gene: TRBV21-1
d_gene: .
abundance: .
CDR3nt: TGTGCCAGCAGCACTACAGGGCCCCAAGAGACCCAGTACTTC
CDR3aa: CASSTTGPQETQYF

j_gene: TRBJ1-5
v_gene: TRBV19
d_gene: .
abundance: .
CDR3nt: TGTGCCAGTAGGGAGGGAGAGCAGCCCCAGCATTTT
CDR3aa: CASREGEQPQHF

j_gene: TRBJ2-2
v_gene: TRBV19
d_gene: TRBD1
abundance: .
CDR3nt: TGTGCCAGTAGTATTCACGGACAGGTCGCGAACACCGGGGAGCTGTTTTTT
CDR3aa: CASSIHGQVANTGELFF

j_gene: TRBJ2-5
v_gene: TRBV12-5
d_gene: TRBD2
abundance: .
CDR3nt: TGTGCTAGTGTCTGGACCTTAGCGGGAGGGGAGACCCAGTACTTC
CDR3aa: CASVWTLAGGETQYF

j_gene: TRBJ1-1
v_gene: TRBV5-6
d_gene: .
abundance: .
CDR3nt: TGTGCCAGCAGCTTGAGAGCTGAAGCTTTCTTT
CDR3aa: CASSLRAEAFF

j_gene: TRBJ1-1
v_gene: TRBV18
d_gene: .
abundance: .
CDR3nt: TGTGCCAGCTCACCATTGGGGAACACTGAAGCTTTCTTT
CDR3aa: CASSPLGNTEAFF

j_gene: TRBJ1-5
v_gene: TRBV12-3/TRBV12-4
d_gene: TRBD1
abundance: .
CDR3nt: TGTGCCAGCAGTCCGGGACAGGATCAGCCCCAGCATTTT
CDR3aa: CASSPGQDQPQHF

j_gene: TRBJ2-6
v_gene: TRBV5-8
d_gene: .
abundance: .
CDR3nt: TGTGCCAGCAGCCCTAGGGGGAGCTCTGGGGCCAACGTCCTGACTTTC
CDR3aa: CASSPRGSSGANVLTF

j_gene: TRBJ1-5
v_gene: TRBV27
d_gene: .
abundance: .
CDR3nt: TGTGCCAGCAGTTTTAGGTCTAGCAATCAGCCCCAGCATTTT
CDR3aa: CASSFRSSNQPQHF

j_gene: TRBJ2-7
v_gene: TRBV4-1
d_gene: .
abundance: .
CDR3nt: TGCGCCAGCAGCTTTACGACCTCTCTTACCCCGGGCGAGCAGTACTTC
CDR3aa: CASSFTTSLTPGEQYF

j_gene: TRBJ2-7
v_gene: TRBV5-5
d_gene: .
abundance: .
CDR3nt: TGTGCCAGCAGCTTGGAGGAACGGCCAAACTACGAGCAGTACTTC
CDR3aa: CASSLEERPNYEQYF

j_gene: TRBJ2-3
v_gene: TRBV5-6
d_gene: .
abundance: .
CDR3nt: TGTGCCAGCACCTTTTTTTCCAGGGGGGGAGTCAGCACAGATACGCAGTATTTT
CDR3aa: CASTFFSRGGVSTDTQYF

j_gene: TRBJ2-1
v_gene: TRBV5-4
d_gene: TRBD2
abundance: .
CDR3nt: TGTGCCAGCAGCCCCGGGACTAGCGGGGGAGGCTACAATGAGCAGTTCTTC
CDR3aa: CASSPGTSGGGYNEQFF

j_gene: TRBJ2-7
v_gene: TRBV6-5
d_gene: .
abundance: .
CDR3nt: TGTGCCAGCAGTTACCGAGGACCGAACTCCTACGAGCAGTACTTC
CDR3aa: CASSYRGPNSYEQYF

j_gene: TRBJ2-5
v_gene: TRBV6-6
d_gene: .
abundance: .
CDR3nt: TGTGCCAGCAGTTACGAAGGCACGCGGGAGACCCAGTACTTC
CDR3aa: CASSYEGTRETQYF

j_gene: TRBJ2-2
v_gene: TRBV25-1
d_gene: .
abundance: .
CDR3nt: TGTGCCAGCAGTGATTCAGGGCGGAACGGGGAGCTGTTTTTT
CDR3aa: CASSDSGRNGELFF

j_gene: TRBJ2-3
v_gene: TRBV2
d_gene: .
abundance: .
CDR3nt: TGTGCCAGCAGGCTGGAGTATTTT
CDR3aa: CASRLEYF

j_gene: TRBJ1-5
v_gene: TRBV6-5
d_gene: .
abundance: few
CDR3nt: TGTGCCAGCAGTTACAGTTGGGAAAGCGATCAGCCCCAGCATTTT
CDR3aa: CASSYSWESDQPQHF

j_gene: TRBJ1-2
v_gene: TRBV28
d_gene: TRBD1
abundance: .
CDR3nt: TGTGCCAGCAGCCGAGGGACAGTCGCGGGCTACACCTTC
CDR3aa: CASSRGTVAGYTF

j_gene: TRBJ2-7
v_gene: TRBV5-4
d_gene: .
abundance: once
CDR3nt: TGTGCCAGCAGCTTGGCCTCTACAGGATACGAGCAGTACTTC
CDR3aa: CASSLASTGYEQYF

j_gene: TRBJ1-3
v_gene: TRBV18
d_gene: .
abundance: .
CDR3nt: TGTGCCAGCTCATCTTCACCTCAGGTTACTGGAAACACCATATATTTT
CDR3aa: CASSSSPQVTGNTIYF

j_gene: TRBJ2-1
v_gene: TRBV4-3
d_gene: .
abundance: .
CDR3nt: TGCGCCAGCAGCCTCGTGGCCCCCTACAATGAGCAGTTCTTC
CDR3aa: CASSLVAPYNEQFF

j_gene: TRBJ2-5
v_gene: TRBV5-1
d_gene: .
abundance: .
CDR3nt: TGCGCCAGCAGCTTGGCGACGGCGGCCGTCGAGACCCAGTACTTC
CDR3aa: CASSLATAAVETQYF

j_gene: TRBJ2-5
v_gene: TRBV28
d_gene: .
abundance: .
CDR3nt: TGTGCCAGCAGTTCCCCCGCAAGGTCCGATCAAGAGACCCAGTACTTC
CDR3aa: CASSSPARSDQETQYF

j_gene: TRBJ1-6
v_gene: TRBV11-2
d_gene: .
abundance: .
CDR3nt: TGTGCCAGCAGCTTAGGAGGCAGGGCGAGATCACCCCTCCACTTT
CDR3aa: CASSLGGRARSPLHF

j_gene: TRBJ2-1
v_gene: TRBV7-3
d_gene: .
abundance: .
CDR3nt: TGTGCCAGCAGCTTCAGGTCGGGCAATGAGCAGTTCTTC
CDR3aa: CASSFRSGNEQFF

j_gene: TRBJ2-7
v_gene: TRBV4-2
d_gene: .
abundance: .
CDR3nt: TGTGCCAGCAGCCAAGATGCCTTTAGCGACGTCTCCTACGAGCAGTACTTC
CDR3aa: CASSQDAFSDVSYEQYF

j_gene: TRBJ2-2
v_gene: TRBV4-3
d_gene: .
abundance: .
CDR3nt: TGCGCCAGCAGCCAAGACAGAGAGGTGGAGCTGTTTTTT
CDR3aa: CASSQDREVELFF

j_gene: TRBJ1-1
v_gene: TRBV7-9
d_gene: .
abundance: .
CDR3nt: TGTGCCAGCAGCTCCCAGGGAATGAACACTGAAGCTTTCTTT
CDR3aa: CASSSQGMNTEAFF

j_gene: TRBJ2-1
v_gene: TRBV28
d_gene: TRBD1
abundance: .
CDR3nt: TGTGCCAGCAGCTCGCCAGGACAGGGGGGGTATAGTGAGCAGTTCTTC
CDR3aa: CASSSPGQGGYSEQFF

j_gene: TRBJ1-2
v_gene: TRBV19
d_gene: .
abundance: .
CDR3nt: TGTGCCAGTAGGACGCAGGGGCGGCGAGGCTACACCTTC
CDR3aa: CASRTQGRRGYTF

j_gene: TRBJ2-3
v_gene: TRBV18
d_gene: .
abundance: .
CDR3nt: TGTGCCAGCTCACCGGGGGTTTTAGATACGCAGTATTTT
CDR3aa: CASSPGVLDTQYF

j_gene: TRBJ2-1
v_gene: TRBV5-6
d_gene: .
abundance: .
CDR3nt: TGTGCCAGCAGCTACGACAGGACCCCCTACAATGAGCAGTTCTTC
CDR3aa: CASSYDRTPYNEQFF

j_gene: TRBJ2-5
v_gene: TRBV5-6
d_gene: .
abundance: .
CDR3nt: TGTGCCAGCAGCGAAGACAGGATACAAGAGACCCAGTACTTC
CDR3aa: CASSEDRIQETQYF